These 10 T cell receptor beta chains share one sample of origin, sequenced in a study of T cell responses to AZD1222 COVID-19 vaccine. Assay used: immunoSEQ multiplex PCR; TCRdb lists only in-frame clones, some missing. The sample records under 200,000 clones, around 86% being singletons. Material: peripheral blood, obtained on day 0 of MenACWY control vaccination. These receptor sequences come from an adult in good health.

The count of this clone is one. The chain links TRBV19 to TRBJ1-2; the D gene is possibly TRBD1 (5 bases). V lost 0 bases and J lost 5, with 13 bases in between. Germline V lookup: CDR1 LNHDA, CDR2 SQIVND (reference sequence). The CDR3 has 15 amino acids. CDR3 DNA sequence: TGTGCCAGTAGTATAGACGGGACGGCTTTTTATGGCTACACCTTC. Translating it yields CASSIDGTAFYGYTF.

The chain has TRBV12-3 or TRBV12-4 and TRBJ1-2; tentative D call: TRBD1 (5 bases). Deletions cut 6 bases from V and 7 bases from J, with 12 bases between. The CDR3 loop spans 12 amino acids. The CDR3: CASRGTAGGYTF. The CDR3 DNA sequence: TGTGCCAGCAGGGGGACCGCCGGTGGCTACACCTTC.

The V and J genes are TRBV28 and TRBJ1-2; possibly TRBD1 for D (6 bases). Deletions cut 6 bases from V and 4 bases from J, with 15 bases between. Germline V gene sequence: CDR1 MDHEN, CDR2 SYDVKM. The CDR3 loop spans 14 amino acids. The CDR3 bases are TGTGCCAGCAGACCGGGCCAGGGGACCTATGGCTACACCTTC. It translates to CASRPGQGTYGYTF.

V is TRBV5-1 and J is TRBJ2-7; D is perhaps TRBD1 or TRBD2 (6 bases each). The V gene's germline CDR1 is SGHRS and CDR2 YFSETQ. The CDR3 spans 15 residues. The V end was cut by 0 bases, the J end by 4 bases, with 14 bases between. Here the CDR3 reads CASSLEGGRRYEQYF. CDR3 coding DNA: TGCGCCAGCAGCTTGGAGGGGGGCCGACGATACGAGCAGTACTTC.

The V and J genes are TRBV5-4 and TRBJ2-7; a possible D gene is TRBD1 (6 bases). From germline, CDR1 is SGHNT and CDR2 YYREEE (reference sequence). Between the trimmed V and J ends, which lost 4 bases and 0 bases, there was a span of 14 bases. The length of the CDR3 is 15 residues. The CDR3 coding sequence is TGTGCCAGCAGCACGGGGACAAGGAGCTCCTACGAGCAGTACTTC. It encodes CASSTGTRSSYEQYF.

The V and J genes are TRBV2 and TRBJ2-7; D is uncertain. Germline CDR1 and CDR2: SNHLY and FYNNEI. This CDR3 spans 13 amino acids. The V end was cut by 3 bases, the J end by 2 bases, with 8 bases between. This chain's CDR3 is CASSERITYEQYF. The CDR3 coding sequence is TGTGCCAGCAGTGAGAGGATCACCTACGAGCAGTACTTC. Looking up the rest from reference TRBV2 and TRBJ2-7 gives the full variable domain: EPEVTQTPSHQVTQMGQEVILRCVPISNHLYFYWYRQILGQKVEFLVSFYNNEISEKSEIFDDQFSVERPDGSNFTLKIRSTKLEDSAMYFCASSERITYEQYFGPGTRLTVT.

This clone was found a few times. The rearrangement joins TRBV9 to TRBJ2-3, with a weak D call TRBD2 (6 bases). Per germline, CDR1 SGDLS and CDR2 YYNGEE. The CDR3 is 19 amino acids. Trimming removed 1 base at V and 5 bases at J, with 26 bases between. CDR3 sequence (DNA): TGTGCCAGCAGCGTAAATTTGGGGAAGACTAGTAGCGGAAGAGATACGCAGTATTTT. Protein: CASSVNLGKTSSGRDTQYF.

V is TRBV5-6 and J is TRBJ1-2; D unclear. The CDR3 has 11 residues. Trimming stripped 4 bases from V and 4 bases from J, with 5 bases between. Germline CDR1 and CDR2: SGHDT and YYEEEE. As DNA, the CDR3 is TGTGCCAGCAGCAATATCTATGGCTACACCTTC. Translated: CASSNIYGYTF.

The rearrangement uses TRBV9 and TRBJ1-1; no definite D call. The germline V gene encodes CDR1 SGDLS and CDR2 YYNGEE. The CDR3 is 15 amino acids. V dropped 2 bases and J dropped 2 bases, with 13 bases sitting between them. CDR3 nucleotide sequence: TGTGCCAGCAGCGTGTCAGGCGAGATCAACACTGAAGCTTTCTTT. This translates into CASSVSGEINTEAFF.

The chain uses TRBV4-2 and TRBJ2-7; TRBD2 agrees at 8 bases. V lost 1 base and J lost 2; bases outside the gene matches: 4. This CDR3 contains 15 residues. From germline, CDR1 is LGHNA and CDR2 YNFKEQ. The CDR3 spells CASSQGVAGPYEQYF. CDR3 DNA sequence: TGTGCCAGCAGCCAAGGAGTAGCGGGACCCTACGAGCAGTACTTC.